This is a list of T cell receptor beta chains from one sample in a study of molecular identifiers for immune sequencing clone quantification. TCRdb re-called the PCR reads with MiXCR, one entry per CDR3 protein. Of about 320,000 distinct CDR3 sequences in the sample, about a fifth were seen once. Sample: naive CD8+ T cells from blood, with Jurkat cell RNA spiked in. These receptor sequences come from a human donor in good health. Some libraries in this study had Jurkat cell RNA spiked in. Each CDR3 is given with its conserved first and last residue. D genes are given only for firm matches.

V gene: TRBV29-1; J gene: TRBJ2-7; D gene: TRBD1; CDR3 protein: CSARTGGGYEQYF
V gene: TRBV4-1; J gene: TRBJ2-7; D gene: TRBD1; CDR3 protein: CASSQGGTGTYEQYF
V gene: TRBV4-3; J gene: TRBJ2-4; D gene: TRBD2; CDR3 protein: CASSQDPDSGLQYF
V gene: TRBV12-3/TRBV12-4; J gene: TRBJ2-1; D gene: TRBD2; CDR3 protein: CASIPEGTSGSGEQFF
V gene: TRBV7-9; J gene: TRBJ2-5; D gene: TRBD2; CDR3 protein: CASSLIGRAAETQYF
V gene: TRBV19; J gene: TRBJ2-2; D gene: TRBD1; CDR3 protein: CASSQGAHTGELFF
V gene: TRBV28; J gene: TRBJ2-3; D gene: .; CDR3 protein: CASSSATRRILTDTQYF
V gene: TRBV30; J gene: TRBJ2-1; D gene: TRBD2; CDR3 protein: CAWTSGTNEQFF
V gene: TRBV19; J gene: TRBJ2-3; D gene: .; CDR3 protein: CASSIVQGPDTQYF
V gene: TRBV2; J gene: TRBJ2-3; D gene: .; CDR3 protein: CASQGLYTDTQYF
V gene: TRBV13; J gene: TRBJ2-3; D gene: .; CDR3 protein: CASSNPLRGPSTDTQYF
V gene: TRBV9; J gene: TRBJ2-1; D gene: .; CDR3 protein: CASSSQQEQFF
V gene: TRBV6-2/TRBV6-3; J gene: TRBJ2-3; D gene: TRBD2; CDR3 protein: CASTPLAGFSDTQYF
V gene: TRBV6-6; J gene: TRBJ1-4; D gene: .; CDR3 protein: CASSYLEGAPEKLFF
V gene: TRBV5-8; J gene: TRBJ2-5; D gene: .; CDR3 protein: CASGGWETQYF
V gene: TRBV2; J gene: TRBJ2-7; D gene: .; CDR3 protein: CASSEALLGAYEQYF
V gene: TRBV7-9; J gene: TRBJ2-3; D gene: .; CDR3 protein: CASSLGLTATDTQYF
V gene: TRBV4-3; J gene: TRBJ1-5; D gene: .; CDR3 protein: CASSQDFQAGRNSNQPQHF
V gene: TRBV7-9; J gene: TRBJ2-7; D gene: TRBD1; CDR3 protein: CASSHPDRGREQYF
V gene: TRBV29-1; J gene: TRBJ1-1; D gene: TRBD1; CDR3 protein: CSVEEPDRGTEAFF
V gene: TRBV30; J gene: TRBJ2-1; D gene: .; CDR3 protein: CAWSVGSEQFF
V gene: TRBV4-3; J gene: TRBJ2-3; D gene: TRBD2; CDR3 protein: CASSQLPTSGSRDTQYF
V gene: TRBV19; J gene: TRBJ2-5; D gene: .; CDR3 protein: CASSPHRDADQGTQYF
V gene: TRBV4-1; J gene: TRBJ2-5; D gene: .; CDR3 protein: CASSQDRGSETQYF
V gene: TRBV25-1; J gene: TRBJ2-3; D gene: TRBD2; CDR3 protein: CASRLPGLAGTPKSTDTQYF
V gene: TRBV4-1; J gene: TRBJ1-5; D gene: .; CDR3 protein: CASSHTRGPNQPQHF
V gene: TRBV4-1; J gene: TRBJ2-7; D gene: .; CDR3 protein: CASSQSGDNEQYF
V gene: TRBV19; J gene: TRBJ2-7; D gene: TRBD2; CDR3 protein: CASSIDGTPPLSGRTYEQYF
V gene: TRBV11-2; J gene: TRBJ2-1; D gene: .; CDR3 protein: CASSLARGAYNEQFF
V gene: TRBV4-1; J gene: TRBJ2-2; D gene: TRBD2; CDR3 protein: CASSPSSGRTGELFF
V gene: TRBV9; J gene: TRBJ2-1; D gene: TRBD2; CDR3 protein: CASSVSTWREDGDEQFF
V gene: TRBV19; J gene: TRBJ2-7; D gene: TRBD2; CDR3 protein: CASSIGSGGAYEQYF
V gene: TRBV20-1; J gene: TRBJ2-1; D gene: .; CDR3 protein: CSVEYSYNEQFF
V gene: TRBV5-6; J gene: TRBJ2-2; D gene: .; CDR3 protein: CASSLAISAGELFF
V gene: TRBV29-1; J gene: TRBJ1-1; D gene: .; CDR3 protein: CSVSNTEAFF